The rows below give T cell receptor beta chains drawn from one sample of a study of blood T cell repertoires in COVID-19. Method: immunoSEQ multiplex PCR; TCRdb's copy keeps in-frame clones and lacks some. The repertoire holds roughly 570,000 clones, with about 89% as singletons. The sequencing sample was made of peripheral blood. The receptors derive from a woman in her forties or fifties with COVID-19, enrolled during active disease. Both conserved end residues are part of each CDR3. The order of the fields is V gene, J gene, D gene, CDR3 protein, CDR3 DNA. The D gene is left open where the match is weak.

TRBV30	TRBJ2-7	.	CAWAGDTYEQYF	TGTGCCTGGGCAGGGGATACCTACGAGCAGTACTTC
TRBV28	TRBJ2-7	.	CASSVGGSRDYEQYF	TGTGCCAGCAGTGTTGGAGGGTCCAGGGACTACGAGCAGTACTTC
TRBV13	TRBJ2-7	TRBD2	CASSPRTSGGAIDEQYF	TGTGCCAGCAGCCCCCGGACTAGCGGGGGGGCAATAGACGAGCAGTACTTC
TRBV27	TRBJ1-5	TRBD1	CASSPGTVRNQPQHF	TGTGCCAGCAGCCCCGGGACAGTTCGCAATCAGCCCCAGCATTTT
TRBV5-4	TRBJ1-1	TRBD1	CASSSTTGGLTEAFF	TGTGCCAGCAGCTCCACGACAGGGGGCTTAACTGAAGCTTTCTTT
TRBV3-1/TRBV3-2	TRBJ2-3	TRBD2	CASSHSFTGGRGDTQYF	TGTGCCAGCAGCCACTCATTTACGGGGGGGCGGGGAGATACGCAGTATTTT
TRBV25-1	TRBJ1-2	.	CASSDQRLGIFYGYTF	TGTGCCAGCAGTGATCAGAGACTCGGGATATTTTATGGCTACACCTTC
TRBV30	TRBJ2-7	.	CAWSPRGGGYEQYF	TGTGCCTGGAGCCCCCGGGGAGGGGGGTACGAGCAGTACTTC
TRBV27	TRBJ1-2	.	CASSTGPYGYTF	TGTGCCAGCAGTACCGGTCCCTATGGCTACACCTTC
TRBV5-6	TRBJ2-3	TRBD1	CASSSRTGGNTDTQYF	TGTGCCAGCAGCTCCAGGACAGGGGGCAACACAGATACGCAGTATTTT
TRBV9	TRBJ1-4	TRBD1	CASSVGQGSSTNEKLFF	TGTGCCAGCAGCGTCGGACAGGGCTCCTCAACTAATGAAAAACTGTTTTTT